There are a few counts of the clone carrying this TCR beta chain. Antigen: not known. This specimen belongs to a study of T-cell memory formation after mild COVID-19. Study-wide findings and caveats: In second-wave clones peaking day 37, SARS-CoV-2 specificity remained unconfirmed. A subset of responding clones appeared in pre-infection memory, suggesting cross-reactive memory joined. Among CD4+ contracting clones, most were CM and EM, and CD8+ ones EMRA.

Trimming removed 6 bases from V and 10 bases from J, with 28 bases in between. Germline CDR1 is DFQATT and CDR2 is SNEGSKA (reference sequence). The CDR3 contains 16 residues. Constant-segment primers served in 5'RACE that generated TCR alpha and TCR beta cDNA libraries bearing sample barcodes and UMIs. TCRdb recomputed calls from the 5' RACE reads with MiXCR, one row per CDR3 protein. This repertoire shows a few hundred thousand distinct CDR3 sequences, around 21% found once; its top ten account for 12%. This chain links TRBV20-1 with TRBJ2-1; tentative D call: TRBD1 (5 bases). The TCR comes from an adult woman who had mild COVID-19 (a few samples of this study predate the infection). Cell type and time point are not known. Sequencing used PBMCs or a T cell subset sorted from them (not recorded which). The chain's CDR3 is CSAKLYDRPLAWEQFF. DNA for the CDR3: TGCAGTGCAAAACTTTACGACAGACCATTAGCATGGGAGCAGTTCTTC.